The subject of this entry is one TCR beta chain. Authors' data handling: Estimated nucleated cell counts came from reference gene primer amplification. Generated by immunoSEQ multiplex PCR, the TCRdb table keeps only in-frame clones and is missing some. That table gives V, J and clone size, and the DNA gave D and trimming. The sample lists roughly 5,500 clones; around 84% were seen once. This sample is part of a study of blood T cell repertoires in COVID-19. Study-level information: T cells, B-cell-depleted T cells, or PBMCs supplied cDNA or gDNA.

The germline V and J ends were trimmed by 5 bases and 6 bases, with 16 bases remaining between them. This CDR3 spans 14 amino acids. Per germline, CDR1 MDHEN and CDR2 SYDVKM. The TCR comes from a human donor with active COVID-19. The donor label of this sample is uncertain. Specimen: peripheral blood. V and J are TRBV28 and TRBJ1-2; D remains unclear. For the CDR3, the DNA is TGTGCCAGCAGTCCCCAATTACTCGCTAATGGCTACACCTTC. Translated: CASSPQLLANGYTF.